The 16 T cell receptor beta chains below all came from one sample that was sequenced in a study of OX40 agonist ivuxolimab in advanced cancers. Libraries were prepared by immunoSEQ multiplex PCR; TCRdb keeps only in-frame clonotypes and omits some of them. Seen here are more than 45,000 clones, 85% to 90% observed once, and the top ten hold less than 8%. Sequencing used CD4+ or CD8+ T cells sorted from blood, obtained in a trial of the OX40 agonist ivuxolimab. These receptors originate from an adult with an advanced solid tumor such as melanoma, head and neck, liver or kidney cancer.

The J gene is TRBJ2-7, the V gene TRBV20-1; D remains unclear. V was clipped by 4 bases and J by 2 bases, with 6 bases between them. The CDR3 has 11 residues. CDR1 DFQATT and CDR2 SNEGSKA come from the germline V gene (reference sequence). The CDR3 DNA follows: TGCAGTGCTACCGACACCTACGAGCAGTACTTC. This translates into CSATDTYEQYF.

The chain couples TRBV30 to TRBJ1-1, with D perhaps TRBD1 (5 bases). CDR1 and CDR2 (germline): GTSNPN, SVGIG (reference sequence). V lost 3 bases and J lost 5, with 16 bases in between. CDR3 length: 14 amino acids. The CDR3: CAWRGGGVWTEAFF. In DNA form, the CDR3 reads TGTGCCTGGAGGGGCGGAGGGGTGTGGACTGAAGCTTTCTTT.

The CDR3 region is CASRKEPGELFF. The CDR3 DNA reads TGTGCCAGCAGAAAGGAGCCCGGGGAGCTGTTTTTT. This chain connects TRBV7-9 to TRBJ2-2; D not certain. Between the trimmed V and J ends, which lost 6 bases and 6 bases, there was a span of 8 bases. Germline-derived CDR1 and CDR2 are SEHNR and FQNEAQ (reference sequence). The CDR3 length is 12 residues.

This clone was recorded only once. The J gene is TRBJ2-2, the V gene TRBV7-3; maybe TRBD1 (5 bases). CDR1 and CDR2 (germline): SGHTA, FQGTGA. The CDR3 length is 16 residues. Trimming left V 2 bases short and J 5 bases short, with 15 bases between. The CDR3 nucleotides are TGTGCCAGCAGCTTATTAGATCACAGGAGTACCGGGGAGCTGTTTTTT. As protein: CASSLLDHRSTGELFF.

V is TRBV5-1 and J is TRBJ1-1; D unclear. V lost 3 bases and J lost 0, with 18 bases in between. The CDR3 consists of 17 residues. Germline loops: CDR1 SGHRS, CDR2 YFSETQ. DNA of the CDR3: TGCGCCAGCAGCTCCTACTCGAACCTGGATCTGAACACTGAAGCTTTCTTT. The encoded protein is CASSSYSNLDLNTEAFF. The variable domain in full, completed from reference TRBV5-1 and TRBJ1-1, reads KAGVTQTPRYLIKTRGQQVTLSCSPISGHRSVSWYQQTPGQGLQFLFEYFSETQRNKGNFPGRFSGRQFSNSRSEMNVSTLELGDSALYLCASSSYSNLDLNTEAFFGQGTRLTVV.

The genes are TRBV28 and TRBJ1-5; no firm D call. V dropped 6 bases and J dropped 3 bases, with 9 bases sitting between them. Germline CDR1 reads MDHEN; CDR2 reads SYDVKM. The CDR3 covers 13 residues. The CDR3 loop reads CASRLGPNQPQHF. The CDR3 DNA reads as TGTGCCAGCAGACTTGGACCCAATCAGCCCCAGCATTTT.

CDR3 nucleotide sequence: TGTGCCTGGAGTGTAAAGGGTGTCCGCACAAATTCCTATGGCTACACCTTC. This gives the protein CAWSVKGVRTNSYGYTF. The chain is built from TRBV30 and TRBJ1-2; no clear D. CDR3 size: 17 residues. V was shortened by 0 bases and J by 4 bases, with 21 bases between the two germline ends. Germline V gene sequence: CDR1 GTSNPN, CDR2 SVGIG (reference sequence).

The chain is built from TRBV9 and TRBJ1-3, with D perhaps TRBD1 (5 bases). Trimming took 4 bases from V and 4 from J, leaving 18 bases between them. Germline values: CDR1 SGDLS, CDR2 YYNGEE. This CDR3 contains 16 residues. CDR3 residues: CASSSGHGPGGNTIYF. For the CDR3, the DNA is TGTGCCAGCAGCTCAGGACATGGCCCAGGAGGAAACACCATATATTTT.

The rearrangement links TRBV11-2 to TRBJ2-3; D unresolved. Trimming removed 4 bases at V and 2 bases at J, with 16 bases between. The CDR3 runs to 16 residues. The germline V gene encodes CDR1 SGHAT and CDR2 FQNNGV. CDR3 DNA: TGTGCCAGCAGCTCGATGCCAGGCTACCCCACAGATACGCAGTATTTT. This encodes CASSSMPGYPTDTQYF.

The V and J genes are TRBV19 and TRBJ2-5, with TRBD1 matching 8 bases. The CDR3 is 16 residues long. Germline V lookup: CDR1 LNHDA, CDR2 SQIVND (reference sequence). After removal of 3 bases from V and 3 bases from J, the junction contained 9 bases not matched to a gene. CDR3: CASSMISRDRKETQYF. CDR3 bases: TGTGCCAGTAGTATGATTTCTCGGGACAGGAAAGAGACCCAGTACTTC.

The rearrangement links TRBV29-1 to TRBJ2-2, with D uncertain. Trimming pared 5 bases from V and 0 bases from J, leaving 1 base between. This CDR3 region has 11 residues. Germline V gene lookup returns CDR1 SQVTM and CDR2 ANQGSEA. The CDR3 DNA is TGCAGCGTTACGAACACCGGGGAGCTGTTTTTT. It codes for CSVTNTGELFF.

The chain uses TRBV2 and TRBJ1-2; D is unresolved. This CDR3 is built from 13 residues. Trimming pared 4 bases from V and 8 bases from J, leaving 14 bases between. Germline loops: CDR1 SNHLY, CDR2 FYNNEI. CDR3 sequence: CASSVYGSGGYTF. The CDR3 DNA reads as TGTGCCAGCAGTGTTTACGGGAGTGGGGGCTACACCTTC. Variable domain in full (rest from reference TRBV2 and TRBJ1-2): EPEVTQTPSHQVTQMGQEVILRCVPISNHLYFYWYRQILGQKVEFLVSFYNNEISEKSEIFDDQFSVERPDGSNFTLKIRSTKLEDSAMYFCASSVYGSGGYTFGSGTRLTVV.

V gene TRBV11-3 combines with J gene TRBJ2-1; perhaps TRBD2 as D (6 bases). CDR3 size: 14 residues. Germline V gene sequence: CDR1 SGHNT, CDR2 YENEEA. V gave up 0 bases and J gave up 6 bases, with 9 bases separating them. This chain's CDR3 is CASSLDPEGNEQFF. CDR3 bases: TGTGCCAGCAGCTTAGACCCGGAGGGCAATGAGCAGTTCTTC.

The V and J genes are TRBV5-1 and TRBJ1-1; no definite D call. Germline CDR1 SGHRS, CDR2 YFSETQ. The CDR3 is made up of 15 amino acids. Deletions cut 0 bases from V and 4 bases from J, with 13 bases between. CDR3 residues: CASSLDLSVGTEAFF. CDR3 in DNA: TGCGCCAGCAGCTTGGATCTTTCCGTGGGCACTGAAGCTTTCTTT.

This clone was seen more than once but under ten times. The CDR3 DNA reads TGTGCCAGCAGCCCTCGGGGAAGCCATCAGCCCCAGCATTTT. Its translation: CASSPRGSHQPQHF. The chain uses TRBV7-9 and TRBJ1-5; no reliable D call. CDR1 SEHNR and CDR2 FQNEAQ come from the germline V gene (reference sequence). Trimming stripped 5 bases from V and 5 bases from J, with 13 bases between. This CDR3 spans 14 amino acids.

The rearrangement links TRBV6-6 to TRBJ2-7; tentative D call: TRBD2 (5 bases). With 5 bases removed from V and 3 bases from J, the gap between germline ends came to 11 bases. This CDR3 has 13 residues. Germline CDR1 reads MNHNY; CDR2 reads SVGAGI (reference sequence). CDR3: CASSREGSYEQYF. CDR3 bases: TGTGCCAGCAGTCGCGAAGGGAGCTACGAGCAGTACTTC.